This record covers a single T cell receptor (beta chain). This sample was taken from a study of blood T cell repertoires in COVID-19. TCRdb's copy holds only in-frame clones and misses some; the assay was immunoSEQ multiplex PCR. The repertoire holds around 80,000 clones, around three quarters seen once, with over 5.5% in the top ten. The V gene lost 0 bases and the J gene lost 10 bases, with 13 bases spanning the gap. This CDR3 spans 13 amino acids. Germline V gene lookup returns CDR1 SGDLS and CDR2 YYNGEE. The sequence came from a man aged 50 or older with active or convalescent COVID-19. The V gene is TRBV9, the J gene TRBJ2-5; D ambiguous. Source material: peripheral blood. The chain's CDR3 is CASSVAMESGQYF. The CDR3 region has the DNA TGTGCCAGCAGCGTAGCTATGGAGTCGGGCCAGTACTTC.